This T cell receptor (beta chain) comes out of a study of cytomegalovirus exposure and HLA in healthy donors. Study-wide points: Cytomegalovirus-associated status was assigned to about 180 TCR beta chains. A further, later analysis showed that HLA-associated TCR beta chains (compared with equally common others) were more clonally expanded. Highest at DRB1 and lowest at HLA-C, TCR association rates differed among HLA loci in a later analysis.

The ends lost 4 bases at V and 7 bases at J; junction bases unmatched: 8. The CDR3 consists of 17 residues. The germline V gene encodes CDR1 MDHEN and CDR2 SYDVKM. PCR used 60 Vbeta primers and 13 Jbeta primers. Libraries were prepared by immunoSEQ multiplex PCR; TCRdb keeps only in-frame clonotypes and omits some of them. This sample has 150,000 or so clones; roughly 79% occur once, and the top ten carry less than 3.5%. With regard to this clone: Its antigen is not identified.

The genes are TRBV28 and TRBJ1-6; TRBD1 agrees at 12 bases. The sequence came from a man younger than 30 in good health and CMV-seronegative. The material sequenced was PBMCs. The CDR3 spells CASSSPGQGALNSPLHF. In DNA, the CDR3 is TGTGCCAGCAGTTCCCCGGGACAGGGGGCTCTCAATTCACCCCTCCACTTT.